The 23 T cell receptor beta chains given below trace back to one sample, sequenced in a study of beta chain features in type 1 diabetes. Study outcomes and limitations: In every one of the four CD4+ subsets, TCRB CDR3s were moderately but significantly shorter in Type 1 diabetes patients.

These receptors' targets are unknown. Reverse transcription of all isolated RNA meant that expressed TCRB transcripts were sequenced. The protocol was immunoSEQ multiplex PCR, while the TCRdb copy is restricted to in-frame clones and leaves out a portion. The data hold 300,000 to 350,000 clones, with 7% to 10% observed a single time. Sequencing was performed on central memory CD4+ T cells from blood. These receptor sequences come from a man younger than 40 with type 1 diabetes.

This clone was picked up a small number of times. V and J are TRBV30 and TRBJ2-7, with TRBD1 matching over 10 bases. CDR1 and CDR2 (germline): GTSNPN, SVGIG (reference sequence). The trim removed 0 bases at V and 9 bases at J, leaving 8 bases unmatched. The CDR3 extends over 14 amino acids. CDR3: CAWSVRDRGFVQYF. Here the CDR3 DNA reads TGTGCCTGGAGTGTACGGGACAGGGGTTTTGTGCAGTACTTC.

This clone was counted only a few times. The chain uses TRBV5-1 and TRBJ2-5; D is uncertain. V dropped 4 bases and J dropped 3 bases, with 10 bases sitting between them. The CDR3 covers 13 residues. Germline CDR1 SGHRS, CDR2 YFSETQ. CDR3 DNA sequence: TGCGCCAGCAGCCCGAATCTAAAAGAGACCCAGTACTTC. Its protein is CASSPNLKETQYF.

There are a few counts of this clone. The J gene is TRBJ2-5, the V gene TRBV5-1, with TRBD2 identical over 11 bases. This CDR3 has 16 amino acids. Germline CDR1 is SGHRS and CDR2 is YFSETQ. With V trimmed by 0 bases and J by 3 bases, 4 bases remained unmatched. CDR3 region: CASSLGPGLAEETQYF. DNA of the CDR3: TGCGCCAGCAGCTTGGGACCGGGACTAGCGGAAGAGACCCAGTACTTC.

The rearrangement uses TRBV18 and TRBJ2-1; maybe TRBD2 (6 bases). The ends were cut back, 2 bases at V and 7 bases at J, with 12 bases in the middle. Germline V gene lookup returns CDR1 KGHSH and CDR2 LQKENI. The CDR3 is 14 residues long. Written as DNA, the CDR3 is TGTGCCAGCTCACCAACGGGAGCTCCGAATGAGCAGTTCTTC. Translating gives CASSPTGAPNEQFF.

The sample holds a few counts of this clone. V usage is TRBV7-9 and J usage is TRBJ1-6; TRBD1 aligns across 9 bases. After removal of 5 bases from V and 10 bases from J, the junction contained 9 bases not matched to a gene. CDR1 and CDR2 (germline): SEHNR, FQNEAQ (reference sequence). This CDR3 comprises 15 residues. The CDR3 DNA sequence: TGTGCCAGCAGCCGTTCCGGGACAGGGAACTCACCCCTCCACTTT. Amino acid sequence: CASSRSGTGNSPLHF.

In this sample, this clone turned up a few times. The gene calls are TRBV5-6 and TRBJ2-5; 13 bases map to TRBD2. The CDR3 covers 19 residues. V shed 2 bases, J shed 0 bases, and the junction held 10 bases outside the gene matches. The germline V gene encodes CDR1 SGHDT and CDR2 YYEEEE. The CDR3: CASSFGLAGASGYQETQYF. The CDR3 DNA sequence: TGTGCCAGCAGCTTCGGACTAGCGGGGGCTAGTGGGTACCAAGAGACCCAGTACTTC.

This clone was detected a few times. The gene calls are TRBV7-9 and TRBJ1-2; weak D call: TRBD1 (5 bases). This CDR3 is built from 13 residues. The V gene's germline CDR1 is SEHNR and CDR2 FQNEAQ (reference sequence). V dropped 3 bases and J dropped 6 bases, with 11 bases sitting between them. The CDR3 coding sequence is TGTGCCAGCAGCTTTCAGGGAGGAGATGGCTACACCTTC. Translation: CASSFQGGDGYTF.

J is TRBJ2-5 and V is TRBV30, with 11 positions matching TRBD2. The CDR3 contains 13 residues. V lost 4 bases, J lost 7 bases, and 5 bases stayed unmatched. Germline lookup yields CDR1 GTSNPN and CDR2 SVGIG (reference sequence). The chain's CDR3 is CAWTTSGAGTQYF. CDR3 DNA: TGTGCCTGGACGACTAGCGGGGCGGGGACCCAGTACTTC.

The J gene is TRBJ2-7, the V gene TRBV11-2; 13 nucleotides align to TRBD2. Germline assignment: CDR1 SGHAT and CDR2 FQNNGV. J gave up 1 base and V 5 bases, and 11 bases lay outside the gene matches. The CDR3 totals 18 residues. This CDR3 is CASSPGTTSGGTSYEQYF. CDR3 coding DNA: TGTGCCAGCAGCCCGGGTACGACTAGCGGGGGGACTTCCTACGAGCAGTACTTC. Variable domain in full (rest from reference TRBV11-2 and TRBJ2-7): EAGVAQSPRYKIIEKRQSVAFWCNPISGHATLYWYQQILGQGPKLLIQFQNNGVVDDSQLPKDRFSAERLKGVDSTLKIQPAKLEDSAVYLCASSPGTTSGGTSYEQYFGPGTRLTVT.

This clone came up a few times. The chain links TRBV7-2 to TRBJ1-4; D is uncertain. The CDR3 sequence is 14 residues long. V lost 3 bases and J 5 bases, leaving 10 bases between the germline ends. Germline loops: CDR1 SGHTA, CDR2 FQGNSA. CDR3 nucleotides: TGTGCCAGCAGCTTTTCTCGGAGAAATGAAAAACTGTTTTTT. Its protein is CASSFSRRNEKLFF.

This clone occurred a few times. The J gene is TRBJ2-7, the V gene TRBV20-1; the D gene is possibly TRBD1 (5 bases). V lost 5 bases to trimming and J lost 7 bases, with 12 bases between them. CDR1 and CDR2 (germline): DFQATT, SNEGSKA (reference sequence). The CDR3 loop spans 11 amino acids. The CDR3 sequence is CSAARVSEQYF. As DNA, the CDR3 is TGCAGTGCTGCCAGGGTGTCGGAGCAGTACTTC.

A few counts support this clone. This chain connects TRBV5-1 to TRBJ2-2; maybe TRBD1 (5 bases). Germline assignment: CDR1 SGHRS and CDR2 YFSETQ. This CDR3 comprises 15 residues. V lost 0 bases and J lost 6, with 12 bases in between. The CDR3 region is CASSLGGGGAGELFF. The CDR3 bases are TGCGCCAGCAGCTTGGGGGGCGGCGGAGCCGGGGAGCTGTTTTTT. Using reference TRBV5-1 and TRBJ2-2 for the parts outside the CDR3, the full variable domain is KAGVTQTPRYLIKTRGQQVTLSCSPISGHRSVSWYQQTPGQGLQFLFEYFSETQRNKGNFPGRFSGRQFSNSRSEMNVSTLELGDSALYLCASSLGGGGAGELFFGEGSRLTVL.

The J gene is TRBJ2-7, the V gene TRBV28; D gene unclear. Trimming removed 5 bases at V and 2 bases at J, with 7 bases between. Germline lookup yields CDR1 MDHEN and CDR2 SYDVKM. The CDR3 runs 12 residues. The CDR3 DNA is TGTGCCAGCAGTGCAAATACCTACGAGCAGTACTTC. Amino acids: CASSANTYEQYF.

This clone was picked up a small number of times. The CDR3 DNA is TGTGCCTGGAGTCGCCAGGGCCAAGAGACCCAGTACTTC. Translation: CAWSRQGQETQYF. The gene calls are TRBV30 and TRBJ2-5; a weak D match, TRBD1 (5 bases). This CDR3 is 13 amino acids long. V was pared by 2 bases and J by 1 base, with 8 bases between. Germline CDR1 reads GTSNPN; CDR2 reads SVGIG (reference sequence).

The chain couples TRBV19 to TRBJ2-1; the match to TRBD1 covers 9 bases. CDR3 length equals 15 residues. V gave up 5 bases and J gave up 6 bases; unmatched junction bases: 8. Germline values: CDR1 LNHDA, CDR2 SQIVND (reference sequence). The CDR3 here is CASSSDRGNFNEQFF. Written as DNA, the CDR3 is TGTGCCAGTAGTTCGGACAGGGGCAACTTCAATGAGCAGTTCTTC.

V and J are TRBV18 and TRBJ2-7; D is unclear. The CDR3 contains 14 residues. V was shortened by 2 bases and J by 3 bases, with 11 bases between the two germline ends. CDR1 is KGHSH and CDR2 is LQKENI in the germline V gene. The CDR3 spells CASSPTSGIYEQYF. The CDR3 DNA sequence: TGTGCCAGCTCACCAACCTCCGGAATCTACGAGCAGTACTTC.

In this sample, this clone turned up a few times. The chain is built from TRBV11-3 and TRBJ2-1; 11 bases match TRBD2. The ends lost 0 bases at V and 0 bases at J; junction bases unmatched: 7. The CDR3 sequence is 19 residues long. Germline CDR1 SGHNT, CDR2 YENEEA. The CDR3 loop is CASSLDGTSGFFSYNEQFF. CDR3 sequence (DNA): TGTGCCAGCAGCTTAGATGGGACTAGCGGATTCTTCTCCTACAATGAGCAGTTCTTC.

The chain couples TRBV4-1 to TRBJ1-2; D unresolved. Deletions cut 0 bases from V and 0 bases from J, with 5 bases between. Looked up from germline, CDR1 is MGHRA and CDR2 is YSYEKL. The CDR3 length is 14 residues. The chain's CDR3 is CASSQESTNYGYTF. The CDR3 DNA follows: TGCGCCAGCAGCCAAGAGTCCACTAACTATGGCTACACCTTC.

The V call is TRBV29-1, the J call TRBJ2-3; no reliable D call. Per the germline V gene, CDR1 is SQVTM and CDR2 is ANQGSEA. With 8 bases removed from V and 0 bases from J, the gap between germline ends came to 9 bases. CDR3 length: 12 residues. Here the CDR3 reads CSTPASTDTQYF. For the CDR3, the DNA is TGCAGCACGCCAGCTAGCACAGATACGCAGTATTTT.

As DNA, the CDR3 is TGTGCCAGCAGAGACGACCGGGACTACCGCTACGAGCAGTACTTC. Its translation: CASRDDRDYRYEQYF. The chain recombines TRBV6-5 with TRBJ2-7; 7 bases line up with TRBD2. The CDR3 spans 15 residues. Germline V CDR1 and CDR2: MNHEY, SVGAGI. Trimming cost V 6 bases and J 3 bases; bases outside gene matches: 11.

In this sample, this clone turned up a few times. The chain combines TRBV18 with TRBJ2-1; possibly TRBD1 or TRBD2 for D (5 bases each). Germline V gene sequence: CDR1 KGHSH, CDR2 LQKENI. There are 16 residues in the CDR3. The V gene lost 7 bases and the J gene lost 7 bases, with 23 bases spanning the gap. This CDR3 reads CASFPPGPMGHNEQFF. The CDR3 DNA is TGTGCCAGCTTCCCTCCGGGACCGATGGGGCATAATGAGCAGTTCTTC.

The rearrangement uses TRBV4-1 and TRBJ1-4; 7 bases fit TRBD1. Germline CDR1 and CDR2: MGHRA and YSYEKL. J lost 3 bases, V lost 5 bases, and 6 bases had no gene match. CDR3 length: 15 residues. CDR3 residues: CASSGTGVANEKLFF. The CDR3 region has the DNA TGCGCCAGCAGCGGTACAGGGGTGGCTAATGAAAAACTGTTTTTT.

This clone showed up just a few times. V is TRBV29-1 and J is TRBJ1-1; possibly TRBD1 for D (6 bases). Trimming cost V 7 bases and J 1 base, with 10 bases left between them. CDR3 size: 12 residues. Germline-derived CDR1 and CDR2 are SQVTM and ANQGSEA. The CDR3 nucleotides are TGCAGCGCCGGGGGGGCGAACACTGAAGCTTTCTTT. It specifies CSAGGANTEAFF.